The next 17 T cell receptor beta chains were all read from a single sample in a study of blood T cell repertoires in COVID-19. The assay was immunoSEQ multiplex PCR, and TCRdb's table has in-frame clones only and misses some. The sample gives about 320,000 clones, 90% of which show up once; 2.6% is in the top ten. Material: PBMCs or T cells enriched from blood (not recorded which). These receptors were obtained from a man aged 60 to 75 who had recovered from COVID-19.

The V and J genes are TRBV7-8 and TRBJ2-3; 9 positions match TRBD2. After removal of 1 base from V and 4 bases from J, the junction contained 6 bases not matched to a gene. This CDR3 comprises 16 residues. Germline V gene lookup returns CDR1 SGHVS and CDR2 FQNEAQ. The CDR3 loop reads CASSLGGGGGADTQYF. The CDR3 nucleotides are TGTGCCAGCAGCTTAGGAGGGGGCGGGGGGGCAGATACGCAGTATTTT.

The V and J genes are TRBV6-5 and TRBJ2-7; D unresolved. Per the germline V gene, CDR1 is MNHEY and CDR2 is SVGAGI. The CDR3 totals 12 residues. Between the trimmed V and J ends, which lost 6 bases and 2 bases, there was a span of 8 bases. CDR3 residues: CASRSRTYEQYF. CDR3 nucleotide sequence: TGTGCCAGCAGATCCAGGACCTACGAGCAGTACTTC.

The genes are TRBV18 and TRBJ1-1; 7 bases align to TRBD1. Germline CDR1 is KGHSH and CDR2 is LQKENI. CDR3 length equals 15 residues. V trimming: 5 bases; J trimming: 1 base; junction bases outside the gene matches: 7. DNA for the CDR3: TGTGCCAGCTCAACCGTACGGGACAGGAACACTGAAGCTTTCTTT. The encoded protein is CASSTVRDRNTEAFF.

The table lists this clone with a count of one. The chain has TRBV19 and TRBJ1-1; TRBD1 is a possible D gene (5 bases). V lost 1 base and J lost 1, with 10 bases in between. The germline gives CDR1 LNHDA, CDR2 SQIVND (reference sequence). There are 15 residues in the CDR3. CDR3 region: CASSIGGHRNTEAFF. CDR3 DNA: TGTGCCAGTAGTATAGGTGGACACAGGAACACTGAAGCTTTCTTT. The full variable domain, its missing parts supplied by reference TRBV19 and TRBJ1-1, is DGGITQSPKYLFRKEGQNVTLSCEQNLNHDAMYWYRQDPGQGLRLIYYSQIVNDFQKGDIAEGYSVSREKKESFPLTVTSAQKNPTAFYLCASSIGGHRNTEAFFGQGTRLTVV.

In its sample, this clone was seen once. The CDR3 region is CASSPFKGDTGELFF. In DNA, the CDR3 is TGTGCCAGCTCACCTTTTAAAGGAGACACCGGGGAGCTGTTTTTT. The rearrangement links TRBV18 to TRBJ2-2; D is uncertain. V was clipped by 3 bases and J by 3 bases, with 11 bases between them. From germline, CDR1 is KGHSH and CDR2 LQKENI. The CDR3 has 15 amino acids.

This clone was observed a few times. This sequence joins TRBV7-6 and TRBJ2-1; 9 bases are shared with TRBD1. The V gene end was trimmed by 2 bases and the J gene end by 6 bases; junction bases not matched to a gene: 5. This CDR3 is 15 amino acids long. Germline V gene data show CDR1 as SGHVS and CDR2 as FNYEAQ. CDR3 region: CASSLTGQGSNEQFF. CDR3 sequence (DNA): TGTGCCAGCAGCTTAACCGGACAGGGGAGCAATGAGCAGTTCTTC.

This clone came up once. CDR3 in DNA: TGTGCCAGCAGTTCATATGGGAGGCAGTTCTTC. It is translated as CASSSYGRQFF. The chain is built from TRBV28 and TRBJ2-1; maybe TRBD2 (5 bases). The ends were cut back, 4 bases at V and 12 bases at J, with 10 bases in the middle. CDR3 length equals 11 residues. CDR1 is MDHEN and CDR2 is SYDVKM in the germline V gene.

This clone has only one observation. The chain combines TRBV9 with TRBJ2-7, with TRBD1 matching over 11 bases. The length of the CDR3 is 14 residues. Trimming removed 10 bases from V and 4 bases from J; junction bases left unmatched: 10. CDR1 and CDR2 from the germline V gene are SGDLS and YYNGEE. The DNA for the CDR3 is TGTGCCTCCGAACCCGGGACAGGGGGGTACGAGCAGTACTTC. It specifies CASEPGTGGYEQYF.

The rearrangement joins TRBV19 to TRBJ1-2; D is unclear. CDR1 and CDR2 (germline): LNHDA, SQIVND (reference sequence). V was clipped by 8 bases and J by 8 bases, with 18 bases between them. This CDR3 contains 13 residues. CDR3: CASHSTQGRGYTF. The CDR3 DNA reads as TGTGCCAGTCACAGCACTCAAGGGAGAGGCTACACCTTC.

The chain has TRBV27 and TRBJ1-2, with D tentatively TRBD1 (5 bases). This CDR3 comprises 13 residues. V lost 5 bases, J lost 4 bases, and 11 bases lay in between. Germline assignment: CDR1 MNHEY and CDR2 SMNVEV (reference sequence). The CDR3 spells CASSPPTGYGYTF. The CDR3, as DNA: TGTGCCAGCAGTCCCCCTACAGGCTATGGCTACACCTTC.

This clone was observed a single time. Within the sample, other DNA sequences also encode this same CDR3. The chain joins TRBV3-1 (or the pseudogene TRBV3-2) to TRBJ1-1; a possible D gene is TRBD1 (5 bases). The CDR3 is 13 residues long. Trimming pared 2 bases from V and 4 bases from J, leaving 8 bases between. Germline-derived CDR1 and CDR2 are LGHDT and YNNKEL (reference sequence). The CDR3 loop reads CASSQQGFTEAFF. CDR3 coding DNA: TGTGCCAGCAGCCAACAGGGATTCACTGAAGCTTTCTTT.

The CDR3 loop reads CASSSPRDRNTEAFF. The CDR3 coding sequence is TGTGCCAGCAGTTCGCCCCGGGACAGGAACACTGAAGCTTTCTTT. This chain joins TRBV6-5 and TRBJ1-1, with 7 nucleotides matching TRBD1. J lost 1 base, V lost 4 bases, and 6 bases had no gene match. The CDR3 has 15 residues. Germline V gene lookup returns CDR1 MNHEY and CDR2 SVGAGI.

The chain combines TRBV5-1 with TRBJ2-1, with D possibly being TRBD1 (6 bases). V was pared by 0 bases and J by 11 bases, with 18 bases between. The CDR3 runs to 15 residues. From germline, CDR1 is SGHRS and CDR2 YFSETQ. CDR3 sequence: CASSLAGAVSGKQFF. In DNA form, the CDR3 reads TGCGCCAGCAGCTTGGCAGGGGCGGTGTCCGGAAAGCAGTTCTTC.

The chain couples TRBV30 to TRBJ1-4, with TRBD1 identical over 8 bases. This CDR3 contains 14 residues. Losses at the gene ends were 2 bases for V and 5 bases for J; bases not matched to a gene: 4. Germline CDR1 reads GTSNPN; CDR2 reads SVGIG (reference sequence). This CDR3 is CAWSFNRGNEKLFF. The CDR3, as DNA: TGTGCCTGGAGTTTTAACAGGGGGAATGAAAAACTGTTTTTT.

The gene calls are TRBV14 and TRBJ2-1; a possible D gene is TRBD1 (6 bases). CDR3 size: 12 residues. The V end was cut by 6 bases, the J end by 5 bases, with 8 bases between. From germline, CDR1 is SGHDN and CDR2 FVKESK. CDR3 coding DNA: TGTGCCAGCAGTACAGGGAACAATGAGCAGTTCTTC. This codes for CASSTGNNEQFF.

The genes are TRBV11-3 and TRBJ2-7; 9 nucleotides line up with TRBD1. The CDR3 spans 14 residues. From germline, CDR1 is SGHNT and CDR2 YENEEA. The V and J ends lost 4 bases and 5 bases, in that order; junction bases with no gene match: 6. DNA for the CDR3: TGTGCCAGCAGCTCAACTCGACAGGGGGACGAGCAGTACTTC. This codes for CASSSTRQGDEQYF.

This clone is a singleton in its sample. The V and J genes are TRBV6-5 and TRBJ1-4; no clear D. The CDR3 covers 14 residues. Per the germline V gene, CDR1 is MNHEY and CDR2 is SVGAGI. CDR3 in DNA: TGTGGCACCTCCCGCGGGCGGACTAATGAAAAACTGTTTTTT. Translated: CGTSRGRTNEKLFF.